The rows below give T cell receptor beta chains drawn from one sample of a study of blood T cell repertoires in COVID-19. Only in-frame clones appear in the TCRdb table, and some are missing; sequencing was by immunoSEQ multiplex PCR. The table lists approximately 200,000 clones, 82% of them singletons. The sample consisted of PBMCs or T cells enriched from blood (not recorded which). These receptors came from a man aged 40-50 years who had recovered from COVID-19. Each CDR3 is given with its conserved first and last residue. D genes are given only for firm matches. Clone size is stated in some rows and not others, as once, few, many or a class when expanded.

D gene	J gene	clone size	CDR3 length	V gene	CDR3 DNA	CDR3 protein
TRBD2	TRBJ2-5	-	16	TRBV13	TGTGCCAGCAGGGGACTAGCGGGAGAAGGTCGAGAGACCCAGTACTTC	CASRGLAGEGRETQYF
-	TRBJ1-6	once	14	TRBV7-2	TGTGCCAGCAGCCTCGACAGGTCCAATTCACCCCTCCACTTT	CASSLDRSNSPLHF
TRBD1	TRBJ1-3	-	19	TRBV18	TGTGCCAGCTCACCACTGACAGGGTTAAGCCCTCTGGATGGAAACACCATATATTTT	CASSPLTGLSPLDGNTIYF
TRBD2	TRBJ2-1	-	16	TRBV5-1	TGCGCCAGCAGACTATTCGGGACTAGACCTTACAATGAGCAGTTCTTC	CASRLFGTRPYNEQFF
TRBD1	TRBJ2-1	few	16	TRBV6-2/TRBV6-3	TGTGCCAGCAGCATGACAGGGGGCTTTTCCTACAATGAGCAGTTCTTC	CASSMTGGFSYNEQFF
-	TRBJ2-3	-	19	TRBV7-6	TGTGCCAGCAGCTTAGTCTGGGCGGGACCCCGTGAGAGACCAGATACGCAGTATTTT	CASSLVWAGPRERPDTQYF
-	TRBJ1-1	-	13	TRBV28	TGTGCCAGCACCTTGGGGGGGAACACTGAAGCTTTCTTT	CASTLGGNTEAFF
TRBD2	TRBJ2-3	-	15	TRBV19	TGTGCCAGTAGTAAGGTCGGGAGGGCCGGAGATACGCAGTATTTT	CASSKVGRAGDTQYF
TRBD1	TRBJ2-2	-	16	TRBV14	TGTGCCAGCAGCCTCTACAGGGGCCCTAACACCGGGGAGCTGTTTTTT	CASSLYRGPNTGELFF
-	TRBJ2-7	-	15	TRBV9	TGTGCCAGCAGCGTAGTGGCAGGGCCTTCCTACGAGCAGTACTTC	CASSVVAGPSYEQYF
TRBD2	TRBJ2-1	-	17	TRBV4-2	TGTGCCAGCAGCCAAGCCTCCCTCGCGGGAGCGTACAATGAGCAGTTCTTC	CASSQASLAGAYNEQFF
TRBD1	TRBJ1-2	once	11	TRBV5-4	TGTGCCAGCAGCGATTCCAGGGGGCAACACTTC	CASSDSRGQHF
-	TRBJ1-2	-	20	TRBV4-3	TGCGCCAGCAGCCCATCCTTAAGGACGCAGGTCGCCCACGGGGGATATGGCTACACCTTC	CASSPSLRTQVAHGGYGYTF
-	TRBJ2-4	-	14	TRBV19	TGTGCCAGTAAGCTAGCGGGACAGGGGAACATTCAGTACTTC	CASKLAGQGNIQYF
-	TRBJ1-2	-	14	TRBV19	TGTGCCAGTAGCCTGTCAGCAGGGAACTATGGCTACACCTTC	CASSLSAGNYGYTF
-	TRBJ1-5	many	16	TRBV19	TGTGCCAGTAGTATCCCCTGGCAGGGAAGGAATCAGCCCCAGCATTTT	CASSIPWQGRNQPQHF
-	TRBJ1-1	once	16	TRBV5-5	TGTGCCAGCAGCTCGGACGGAGGGACGTTGAACACTGAAGCTTTCTTT	CASSSDGGTLNTEAFF
TRBD2	TRBJ2-3	once	16	TRBV19	TGTGCCAGTAGTATAGGACTAGCAGAGAACACAGATACGCAGTATTTT	CASSIGLAENTDTQYF
-	TRBJ1-1	-	14	TRBV14	TGTGCCAGCAGCCAAGAATTAGAGGGAACCGGAGCTTTCTTT	CASSQELEGTGAFF
-	TRBJ2-7	-	14	TRBV9	TGTGCCAGCAGCGTAGCGCAGGGCTCCTACGAGCAGTACTTC	CASSVAQGSYEQYF
TRBD1	TRBJ1-2	-	13	TRBV6-2/TRBV6-3	TGTGCCAGCAGCATGGACAGGGCGTATGGCTACACCTTC	CASSMDRAYGYTF
TRBD2	TRBJ2-3	-	13	TRBV10-3	TGTGCCATCAGTAAGACTAGCGCGGATACGCAGTATTTT	CAISKTSADTQYF
-	TRBJ1-5	-	14	TRBV7-9	TGTGCCAGCAGCTTAGGACAGGACACTCAGCCCCAGCATTTT	CASSLGQDTQPQHF
TRBD1	TRBJ1-1	-	15	TRBV10-3	TGTGCCATCAGTGAGCCTTCGACAGGGGGAACTGAAGCTTTCTTT	CAISEPSTGGTEAFF
-	TRBJ2-1	-	13	TRBV27	TGTGCCAGCAGTATGCGCATGGACAATGAGCAGTTCTTC	CASSMRMDNEQFF
TRBD1	TRBJ1-5	-	14	TRBV29-1	TGCAGCGTCATACAGGGGAATAGTGGTCAGCCCCAGCATTTT	CSVIQGNSGQPQHF
-	TRBJ1-2	once	16	TRBV6-2/TRBV6-3	TGTGCCAGCAGTTACTCGCTAACAGAGACGAACTATGGCTACACCTTC	CASSYSLTETNYGYTF
TRBD1	TRBJ1-6	-	15	TRBV6-5	TGTGCCAGCAGTCAATCGGGACAGGGGGAATCACCCCTCCACTTT	CASSQSGQGESPLHF
-	TRBJ1-6	once	17	TRBV13	TGTGCCAGCAGCTCCTACAGGGAGAGCTCCTATAATTCACCCCTCCACTTT	CASSSYRESSYNSPLHF
-	TRBJ1-1	-	15	TRBV7-2	TGTGCCAGCAGCTTAGTACAGGGAGTTAGCACTGAAGCTTTCTTT	CASSLVQGVSTEAFF
TRBD1	TRBJ2-3	-	17	TRBV18	TGTGCCAGCTCACCCTGGCTCCTGGGACAGGATTCAGATACGCAGTATTTT	CASSPWLLGQDSDTQYF
-	TRBJ1-3	-	17	TRBV14	TGTGCCAGCAGCCAAGGTCAGGGGTCCATCTCTGGAAACACCATATATTTT	CASSQGQGSISGNTIYF
TRBD1	TRBJ1-2	few	14	TRBV27	TGTGCCAGCAGTTTAAAGGGGGCCAGCTATGGCTACACCTTC	CASSLKGASYGYTF
-	TRBJ1-1	-	16	TRBV14	TGTGCCAGCAGCCAAGAACGGGGGTATGGGACCACTGAAGCTTTCTTT	CASSQERGYGTTEAFF
-	TRBJ1-1	-	14	TRBV3-1/TRBV3-2	TGTGCCAGCAGCTTTCAGGGGCAGAACACTGAAGCTTTCTTT	CASSFQGQNTEAFF
-	TRBJ2-6	once	16	TRBV5-1	TGCGCCAGCAGCTCTCTGCAGGGCTCTGGGGCCAACGTCCTGACTTTC	CASSSLQGSGANVLTF
-	TRBJ2-7	-	12	TRBV28	TGTGCCAGCAGTTCCGTATCCTACGAGCAGTACTTC	CASSSVSYEQYF
-	TRBJ2-2	-	12	TRBV12-3/TRBV12-4	TGTGCCAGCAGTGTGAGTGCCGGGGAGCTGTTTTTT	CASSVSAGELFF
-	TRBJ2-1	-	13	TRBV9	TGTGCCACCTCCCGCAACCAGTACAATGAGCAGTTCTTC	CATSRNQYNEQFF
-	TRBJ1-1	-	12	TRBV30	TGTGCCTGGAATCAGGGGAGAACTGAAGCTTTCTTT	CAWNQGRTEAFF